The clone carrying this T cell receptor beta chain has a handful of counts. This entry is derived from a study of blood T cell repertoires in COVID-19. Looking at the study overall: Samples representing acute and convalescent COVID-19 were sourced from the United States, Italy and Spain. T cells, B-cell-depleted T cells, or PBMCs provided the cDNA or gDNA that served as material.

V lost 3 bases and J 7 bases, leaving 13 bases between the germline ends. This CDR3 region has 14 residues. Germline lookup yields CDR1 LNHDA and CDR2 SQIVND (reference sequence). Original data processing: It was from reference gene primer amplification that nucleated cell counts were estimated. TCRdb's copy holds only in-frame clones and misses some; the assay was immunoSEQ multiplex PCR. That table gives V, J and clone size, and the DNA gave D and trimming. The sample lists around 68,000 clones; around 90% were seen once. The clonotype comes from a man between 50 and 59 years old with active COVID-19. The gene calls are TRBV19 and TRBJ1-5; a weak D match, TRBD1 (6 bases). Input material: peripheral blood. The CDR3 nucleotides are TGTGCCAGTAGTATGCCGAGGGGGGGGCAGCCCCAGCATTTT. Its protein is CASSMPRGGQPQHF.